A selection of T cell receptor beta chains follows, all from one sample in a study of blood T cell repertoires in COVID-19. The repertoire was sequenced with immunoSEQ multiplex PCR; TCRdb's copy has only in-frame clones and lacks some. In the table there are roughly 100,000 clones, 85% of which are singletons. The specimen was peripheral blood. These receptors came from a man aged 50-60 years with acute or convalescent COVID-19. Each CDR3 is given with its conserved first and last residue. The order of the fields is V gene, D gene, CDR3 length, clone size, J gene, CDR3 DNA, CDR3 protein. The D gene is left open where the match is weak. Expanded clones get a size class; other rows say once, few or many, or leave the size out.

v_call: TRBV7-6; d_call: NA; cdr3_length: 14; clone_size: NA; j_call: TRBJ1-1; cdr3_nt: TGTGCCAGCAGCTTAGCCCAAGGACAGACTGAAGCTTTCTTT; cdr3_aa: CASSLAQGQTEAFF
v_call: TRBV6-5; d_call: NA; cdr3_length: 13; clone_size: NA; j_call: TRBJ2-5; cdr3_nt: TGTGCCAGCAGTTACGCGAGGCAAGAGACCCAGTACTTC; cdr3_aa: CASSYARQETQYF
v_call: TRBV7-9; d_call: TRBD1; cdr3_length: 15; clone_size: once; j_call: TRBJ1-2; cdr3_nt: TGTGCCAGCAGCCAATTCTCGACAGGGGGCTATGGCTACACCTTC; cdr3_aa: CASSQFSTGGYGYTF
v_call: TRBV11-2; d_call: NA; cdr3_length: 17; clone_size: NA; j_call: TRBJ1-3; cdr3_nt: TGTGCCAGCAGCTTATTAGGCCGGGGAGGCTCTGGAAACACCATATATTTT; cdr3_aa: CASSLLGRGGSGNTIYF
v_call: TRBV30; d_call: NA; cdr3_length: 16; clone_size: NA; j_call: TRBJ1-3; cdr3_nt: TGTGCCTGGAGTGATTTTAGTTGGTTCTCTGGAAACACCATATATTTT; cdr3_aa: CAWSDFSWFSGNTIYF
v_call: TRBV5-5; d_call: NA; cdr3_length: 16; clone_size: NA; j_call: TRBJ1-4; cdr3_nt: TGTGCCAGCAGCCAGGGGACACCCGCTCCTAATGAAAAACTGTTTTTT; cdr3_aa: CASSQGTPAPNEKLFF
v_call: TRBV19; d_call: NA; cdr3_length: 14; clone_size: NA; j_call: TRBJ2-7; cdr3_nt: TGTGCCAGTAAATGGAATGGTGGGGGAGGCGAGCAGTACTTC; cdr3_aa: CASKWNGGGGEQYF
v_call: TRBV14; d_call: TRBD1; cdr3_length: 13; clone_size: NA; j_call: TRBJ1-2; cdr3_nt: TGTGCCAGCAGTCCGCGGACAGGGGACGGCTACACCTTC; cdr3_aa: CASSPRTGDGYTF
v_call: TRBV11-3; d_call: NA; cdr3_length: 14; clone_size: NA; j_call: TRBJ1-1; cdr3_nt: TGTGCCAGCAGCGCGGCAAGGGGCGTTTCGATAGCTTTCTTT; cdr3_aa: CASSAARGVSIAFF
v_call: TRBV14; d_call: NA; cdr3_length: 17; clone_size: once; j_call: TRBJ1-1; cdr3_nt: TGTGCCAGCAGCCACTTCGCTGGGGCCCACATGAACACTGAAGCTTTCTTT; cdr3_aa: CASSHFAGAHMNTEAFF
v_call: TRBV6-5; d_call: TRBD1; cdr3_length: 14; clone_size: NA; j_call: TRBJ2-7; cdr3_nt: TGTGCCAGCAGTCCCGGGACAGGGGAATACGAGCAGTACTTC; cdr3_aa: CASSPGTGEYEQYF
v_call: TRBV11-3; d_call: NA; cdr3_length: 15; clone_size: NA; j_call: TRBJ2-3; cdr3_nt: TGTGCCAGCAGCTTAGATGGAGGTAGCACAGATACGCAGTATTTT; cdr3_aa: CASSLDGGSTDTQYF
v_call: TRBV5-1; d_call: NA; cdr3_length: 15; clone_size: once; j_call: TRBJ2-7; cdr3_nt: TGCGCCAGCAGCTGGGATGAGGACAGAGCCTACGAGCAGTACTTC; cdr3_aa: CASSWDEDRAYEQYF
v_call: TRBV9; d_call: NA; cdr3_length: 11; clone_size: NA; j_call: TRBJ1-2; cdr3_nt: TGTGCCAGCAGCGCCCAATTTGGCTACACCTTC; cdr3_aa: CASSAQFGYTF
v_call: TRBV11-2; d_call: NA; cdr3_length: 12; clone_size: NA; j_call: TRBJ2-1; cdr3_nt: TGTGCCAGCAGCTTAGGAGACAATGAGCAGTTCTTC; cdr3_aa: CASSLGDNEQFF
v_call: TRBV5-1; d_call: NA; cdr3_length: 14; clone_size: NA; j_call: TRBJ2-7; cdr3_nt: TGCGCCAGCTCGCCGGGACTGGGAACATACGAGCAGTACTTC; cdr3_aa: CASSPGLGTYEQYF
v_call: TRBV5-1; d_call: NA; cdr3_length: 15; clone_size: NA; j_call: TRBJ2-3; cdr3_nt: TGCGCCAGCAGCTTGGAGGACATTCTGATAGATACGCAGTATTTT; cdr3_aa: CASSLEDILIDTQYF
v_call: TRBV5-4; d_call: TRBD1; cdr3_length: 15; clone_size: once; j_call: TRBJ2-7; cdr3_nt: TGTGCCAGCAGCTTTGGGACAGTAGGACTCTACGAGCAGTACTTC; cdr3_aa: CASSFGTVGLYEQYF
v_call: TRBV5-1; d_call: TRBD2; cdr3_length: 15; clone_size: NA; j_call: TRBJ2-1; cdr3_nt: TGCGCCAGCAGCTTCGCCGGGACTATATACAATGAGCAGTTCTTC; cdr3_aa: CASSFAGTIYNEQFF
v_call: TRBV11-2; d_call: TRBD1; cdr3_length: 15; clone_size: NA; j_call: TRBJ1-2; cdr3_nt: TGTGCCAGCAGCTTCAATACCCGGGACAGGGCAGTCTACACCTTC; cdr3_aa: CASSFNTRDRAVYTF
v_call: TRBV6-6; d_call: TRBD1; cdr3_length: 14; clone_size: once; j_call: TRBJ2-7; cdr3_nt: TGTGCCAGCAGTTACTCCCGGACAGGCTACGAGCAGTACTTC; cdr3_aa: CASSYSRTGYEQYF
v_call: TRBV27; d_call: NA; cdr3_length: 16; clone_size: many; j_call: TRBJ2-2; cdr3_nt: TGTGCCAGCAGTTTTGGCCCGGGACTTCACACCGGGGAGCTGTTTTTT; cdr3_aa: CASSFGPGLHTGELFF
v_call: TRBV7-6; d_call: TRBD2; cdr3_length: 21; clone_size: NA; j_call: TRBJ2-7; cdr3_nt: TGTGCCAGCAGCTTTAGGGAAAAGCGGGAGTTAACTAGGTCTTTGTCCTACGAGCAGTACTTC; cdr3_aa: CASSFREKRELTRSLSYEQYF
v_call: TRBV6-5; d_call: NA; cdr3_length: 14; clone_size: few; j_call: TRBJ1-6; cdr3_nt: TGTGCCAGCAGTCCTCCAGGGGCGTTGGGGCCCCTCCACTTT; cdr3_aa: CASSPPGALGPLHF
v_call: TRBV27; d_call: NA; cdr3_length: 14; clone_size: NA; j_call: TRBJ1-5; cdr3_nt: TGTGCCAGTAGGGGCTCATATAGCAATCAGCCCCAGCATTTT; cdr3_aa: CASRGSYSNQPQHF
v_call: TRBV18; d_call: TRBD1; cdr3_length: 14; clone_size: NA; j_call: TRBJ1-5; cdr3_nt: TGTGCCAGCTCACCCTATACAGGGGATCAGCCCCAGCATTTT; cdr3_aa: CASSPYTGDQPQHF
v_call: TRBV2; d_call: NA; cdr3_length: 13; clone_size: NA; j_call: TRBJ2-7; cdr3_nt: TGTGCCAGCAGTGGCGACATGCCCTACGAGCAGTACTTC; cdr3_aa: CASSGDMPYEQYF
v_call: TRBV30; d_call: TRBD1; cdr3_length: 13; clone_size: NA; j_call: TRBJ2-7; cdr3_nt: TGTGCCCGCGGGACAGGGTCAGAATACGAGCAGTACTTC; cdr3_aa: CARGTGSEYEQYF
v_call: TRBV3-1/TRBV3-2; d_call: NA; cdr3_length: 15; clone_size: few; j_call: TRBJ2-7; cdr3_nt: TGTGCCAGCAGCCAGGGACCTCTGGGACTCTACGAGCAGTACTTC; cdr3_aa: CASSQGPLGLYEQYF
v_call: TRBV19; d_call: TRBD1; cdr3_length: 15; clone_size: NA; j_call: TRBJ2-1; cdr3_nt: TGTGCCAGTACCGCCGACAGGGACGACCACAATGAGCAGTTCTTC; cdr3_aa: CASTADRDDHNEQFF
v_call: TRBV2; d_call: NA; cdr3_length: 17; clone_size: NA; j_call: TRBJ1-3; cdr3_nt: TGTGCCAGCAGTGAAGCATGGACACTCGACTCTGGAAACACCATATATTTT; cdr3_aa: CASSEAWTLDSGNTIYF
v_call: TRBV6-5; d_call: NA; cdr3_length: 13; clone_size: NA; j_call: TRBJ1-2; cdr3_nt: TGTGCCAGCAGGCTGACAGTTTTAGGGGGCTACACCTTC; cdr3_aa: CASRLTVLGGYTF
v_call: TRBV6-6; d_call: NA; cdr3_length: 13; clone_size: NA; j_call: TRBJ2-3; cdr3_nt: TGTGCCAGCAGAGGGGGAGACCCAGATACGCAGTATTTT; cdr3_aa: CASRGGDPDTQYF
v_call: TRBV10-1; d_call: TRBD1; cdr3_length: 16; clone_size: NA; j_call: TRBJ2-7; cdr3_nt: TGCGCCAGCAGTGGGTTCGGGACAGGGGGTAACTACGAGCAGTACTTC; cdr3_aa: CASSGFGTGGNYEQYF
v_call: TRBV27; d_call: NA; cdr3_length: 13; clone_size: NA; j_call: TRBJ2-2; cdr3_nt: TGTGCCAGCAGTTTAAGGGCGGGGATCGAGCTGTTTTTT; cdr3_aa: CASSLRAGIELFF
v_call: TRBV6-4; d_call: NA; cdr3_length: 13; clone_size: NA; j_call: TRBJ1-1; cdr3_nt: TGTGCCAGCAGTACCGGGTCGGCGACTGAAGCTTTCTTT; cdr3_aa: CASSTGSATEAFF
v_call: TRBV5-1; d_call: NA; cdr3_length: 14; clone_size: NA; j_call: TRBJ1-5; cdr3_nt: TGCGCCAGCAGCTTGGAATCTGGCAATCAGCCCCAGCATTTT; cdr3_aa: CASSLESGNQPQHF
v_call: TRBV7-6; d_call: NA; cdr3_length: 14; clone_size: NA; j_call: TRBJ1-3; cdr3_nt: TGTGCCAGCAGCTTAGGGGGCGTTAGGAACACCATATATTTT; cdr3_aa: CASSLGGVRNTIYF